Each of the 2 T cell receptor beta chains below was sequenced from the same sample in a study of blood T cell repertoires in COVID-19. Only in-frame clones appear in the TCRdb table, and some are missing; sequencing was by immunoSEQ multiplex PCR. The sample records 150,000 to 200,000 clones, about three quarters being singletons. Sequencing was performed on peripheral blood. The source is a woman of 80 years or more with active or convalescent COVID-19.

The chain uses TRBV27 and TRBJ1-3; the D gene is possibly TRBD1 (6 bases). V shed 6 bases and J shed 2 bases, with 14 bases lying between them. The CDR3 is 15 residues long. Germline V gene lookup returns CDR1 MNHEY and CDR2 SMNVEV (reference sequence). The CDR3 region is CASRKQGAAGNTIYF. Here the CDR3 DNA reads TGTGCCAGCAGAAAACAGGGTGCAGCTGGAAACACCATATATTTT.

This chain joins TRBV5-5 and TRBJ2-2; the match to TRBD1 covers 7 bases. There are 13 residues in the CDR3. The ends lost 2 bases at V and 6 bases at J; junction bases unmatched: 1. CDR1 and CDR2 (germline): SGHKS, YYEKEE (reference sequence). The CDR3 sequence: CASSFGTAGELFF. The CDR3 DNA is TGTGCCAGCAGCTTCGGGACAGCCGGGGAGCTGTTTTTT.